These 7 T cell receptor beta chains came from one sample sequenced in a study of OX40 agonist ivuxolimab in advanced cancers. Assay used: immunoSEQ multiplex PCR; TCRdb lists only in-frame clones, some missing. The profile covers about 80,000 clones, with more than 70% appearing a single time and roughly 0.2% taken by the ten largest. Here the sequenced sample was CD4+ or CD8+ T cells sorted from blood, taken in a trial of the OX40 agonist ivuxolimab. The receptor source for this set is an adult with an advanced solid tumor such as melanoma, head and neck, liver or kidney cancer.

The chain combines TRBV19 with TRBJ1-2; 10 bases agree with TRBD1. The germline gives CDR1 LNHDA, CDR2 SQIVND (reference sequence). V lost 5 bases and J lost 8; bases outside the gene matches: 8. This CDR3 is built from 14 residues. CDR3 sequence reads: CASSVDRGSGGYTF. The CDR3 bases are TGTGCCAGTAGTGTGGACAGGGGGTCGGGCGGCTACACCTTC. Supplemented by reference TRBV19 and TRBJ1-2, the full variable domain reads DGGITQSPKYLFRKEGQNVTLSCEQNLNHDAMYWYRQDPGQGLRLIYYSQIVNDFQKGDIAEGYSVSREKKESFPLTVTSAQKNPTAFYLCASSVDRGSGGYTFGSGTRLTVV.

The chain couples TRBV6-6 to TRBJ1-5; TRBD1 aligns across 8 bases. This CDR3 contains 12 residues. Losses at the gene ends were 8 bases for V and 7 bases for J; bases not matched to a gene: 4. Per germline, CDR1 MNHNY and CDR2 SVGAGI (reference sequence). The CDR3 protein is CASGQGGQPQHF. CDR3 in DNA: TGTGCCAGCGGACAGGGTGGACAGCCCCAGCATTTT.

The rearrangement uses TRBV10-1 and TRBJ1-5; D possibly corresponds to TRBD1 (5 bases). Germline V lookup: CDR1 WNHNN, CDR2 SYGVQD (reference sequence). This CDR3 contains 13 residues. The germline V and J ends were trimmed by 4 bases and 5 bases, with 9 bases remaining between them. CDR3 nucleotides: TGCGCCAGCAGTGCCGGGGCGGATCAGCCCCAGCATTTT. This codes for CASSAGADQPQHF.

This sequence joins TRBV5-1 and TRBJ2-3; 15 bases are shared with TRBD2. CDR3 length: 19 amino acids. Germline trimming cut 0 bases from V and 1 base from J; bases unmatched to any gene: 6. Germline V gives CDR1 SGHRS, CDR2 YFSETQ. CDR3 region: CASSLGGLAGGLGTDTQYF. DNA for the CDR3: TGCGCCAGCAGCTTGGGCGGACTAGCGGGAGGGCTGGGCACAGATACGCAGTATTTT. Full variable domain (remainder filled in from reference TRBV5-1 and TRBJ2-3): KAGVTQTPRYLIKTRGQQVTLSCSPISGHRSVSWYQQTPGQGLQFLFEYFSETQRNKGNFPGRFSGRQFSNSRSEMNVSTLELGDSALYLCASSLGGLAGGLGTDTQYFGPGTRLTVL.

V gene TRBV28 combines with J gene TRBJ2-1; 8 positions agree with TRBD2. Per germline, CDR1 MDHEN and CDR2 SYDVKM. The CDR3 totals 12 residues. J gave up 7 bases and V 8 bases, and 4 bases lay outside the gene matches. This CDR3 is CASSSGSNEQFF. The DNA for the CDR3 is TGTGCCAGCTCGAGCGGGAGTAATGAGCAGTTCTTC.

The rearrangement uses TRBV2 and TRBJ1-2; D is undetermined. Germline V CDR1 and CDR2: SNHLY, FYNNEI. The V end was cut by 9 bases, the J end by 2 bases, with 13 bases between. This CDR3 is 13 amino acids long. CDR3 loop: CASGLHQNYGYTF. The CDR3 coding sequence is TGTGCCAGTGGGTTACACCAGAACTATGGCTACACCTTC.

Concerning this clone itself: Different DNA sequences within this sample yield the same CDR3. This chain links TRBV6-1 with TRBJ1-5; no clear D gene. V dropped 2 bases and J dropped 4 bases, with 6 bases sitting between them. Germline CDR1 is MNHNS and CDR2 is SASEGT. The CDR3 covers 13 residues. CDR3 sequence reads: CASSESGNQPQHF. CDR3 nucleotides: TGTGCCAGCAGTGAATCCGGGAATCAGCCCCAGCATTTT.